Shown below are 7 T cell receptor beta chains from a single sample sequenced in a study of blood T cell repertoires in COVID-19. Here immunoSEQ multiplex PCR was the method, and the copy in TCRdb shows in-frame clones only, minus some. The sample holds around 140,000 clones, around nine tenths seen once. The sequencing sample was made of peripheral blood. These receptors all come from a woman between 50 and 59 years old with acute or convalescent COVID-19.

This clone has a single count. The chain carries TRBV11-2 and TRBJ2-5; TRBD2 aligns across 10 bases. CDR3 length: 15 amino acids. CDR1 and CDR2 from the germline V gene are SGHAT and FQNNGV. After removal of 1 base from V and 1 base from J, the junction contained 0 bases not matched to a gene. The DNA for the CDR3 is TGTGCCAGCAGCTTAGGGACTAGCGGCCAAGAGACCCAGTACTTC. Translation: CASSLGTSGQETQYF.

This clone showed up just once. The rearrangement joins TRBV10-2 to TRBJ2-7, with D uncertain. The CDR3 has 12 amino acids. CDR1 is WSHSY and CDR2 is SAAADI in the germline V gene. V lost 6 bases and J lost 6, with 12 bases in between. The CDR3 bases are TGCGCCAGCAGGCCGAACGGCGGCGAGCAGTACTTC. This translates into CASRPNGGEQYF.

The table lists this clone with a count of one. V and J are TRBV24-1 and TRBJ2-1, with TRBD1 matching over 9 bases. V was clipped by 0 bases and J by 5 bases; unmatched bases: 4. The CDR3 is 16 residues long. The germline CDR1 and CDR2 sequences are KGHDR and SFDVKD. The CDR3 region is CATSDLTRTGDNEQFF. CDR3 in DNA: TGTGCCACCAGTGATTTGACTAGGACAGGGGACAATGAGCAGTTCTTC.

The chain has TRBV3-1 (or the pseudogene TRBV3-2) and TRBJ2-5; 14 nucleotides match TRBD2. Germline trimming cut 10 bases from V and 1 base from J; bases unmatched to any gene: 5. From germline, CDR1 is LGHDT and CDR2 YNNKEL (reference sequence). The CDR3 extends over 15 amino acids. The CDR3 coding sequence is TGTGCCACCACGACTAGCGGGGGGGTCCAAGAGACCCAGTACTTC. It translates to CATTTSGGVQETQYF.

The chain combines TRBV4-2 with TRBJ2-1; the match to TRBD2 covers 7 bases. Trimming at V came to 0 bases and at J to 2 bases, leaving 7 bases not matched to a gene. CDR1 and CDR2 (germline): LGHNA, YNFKEQ. This CDR3 is built from 17 residues. The CDR3 protein is CASSQELGGEAYNEQFF. DNA for the CDR3: TGTGCCAGCAGCCAAGAACTGGGGGGGGAAGCCTACAATGAGCAGTTCTTC.

The chain links TRBV7-3 to TRBJ2-1, with 8 bases matching TRBD1. Germline V gene sequence: CDR1 SGHTA, CDR2 FQGTGA. J gave up 3 bases and V 0 bases, and 1 base lay outside the gene matches. The CDR3 consists of 15 residues. This chain's CDR3 is CASSLTGQGYNEQFF. CDR3 sequence (DNA): TGTGCCAGCAGCTTAACCGGACAGGGCTACAATGAGCAGTTCTTC.

The chain has TRBV7-2 and TRBJ2-7; no firm D call. Trimming removed 2 bases at V and 1 base at J, with 6 bases between. Germline CDR1 reads SGHTA; CDR2 reads FQGNSA. The CDR3 runs to 13 residues. CDR3 sequence: CASSLHSSYEQYF. As DNA, the CDR3 is TGTGCCAGCAGCTTACACAGTTCCTACGAGCAGTACTTC.